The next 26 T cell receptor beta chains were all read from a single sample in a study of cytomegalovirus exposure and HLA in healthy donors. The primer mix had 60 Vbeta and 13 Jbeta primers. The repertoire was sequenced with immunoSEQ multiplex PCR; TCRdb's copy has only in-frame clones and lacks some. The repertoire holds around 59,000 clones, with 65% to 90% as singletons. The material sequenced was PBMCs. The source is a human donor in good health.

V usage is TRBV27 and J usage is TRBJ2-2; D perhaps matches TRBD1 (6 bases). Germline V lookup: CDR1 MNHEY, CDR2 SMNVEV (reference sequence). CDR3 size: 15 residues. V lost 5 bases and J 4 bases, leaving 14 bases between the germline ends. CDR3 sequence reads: CASSSSDRITGELFF. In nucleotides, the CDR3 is TGTGCCAGCAGTAGTTCGGACAGAATCACCGGGGAGCTGTTTTTT.

The CDR3 coding sequence is TGCGCCAGCAGGACAGGGGGCGAGGGTGAAAAACTGTTTTTT. This translates into CASRTGGEGEKLFF. The rearrangement joins TRBV10-2 to TRBJ1-4, with 10 bases matching TRBD1. The germline V gene encodes CDR1 WSHSY and CDR2 SAAADI. Losses at the gene ends were 6 bases for V and 7 bases for J; bases not matched to a gene: 5. CDR3 length: 14 amino acids.

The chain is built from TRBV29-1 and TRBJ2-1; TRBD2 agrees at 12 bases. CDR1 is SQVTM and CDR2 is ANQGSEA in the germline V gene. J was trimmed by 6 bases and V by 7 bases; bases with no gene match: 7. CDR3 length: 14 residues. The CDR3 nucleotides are TGCAGCGGTCAGACTAGCGGGGGAATCAATGAGCAGTTCTTC. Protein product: CSGQTSGGINEQFF.

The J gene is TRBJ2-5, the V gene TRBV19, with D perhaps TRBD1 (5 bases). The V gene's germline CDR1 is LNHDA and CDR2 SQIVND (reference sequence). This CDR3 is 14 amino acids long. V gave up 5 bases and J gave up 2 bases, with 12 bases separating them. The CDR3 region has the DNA TGTGCCAGTAGTGACAGAGCAAATCAAGAGACCCAGTACTTC. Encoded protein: CASSDRANQETQYF.

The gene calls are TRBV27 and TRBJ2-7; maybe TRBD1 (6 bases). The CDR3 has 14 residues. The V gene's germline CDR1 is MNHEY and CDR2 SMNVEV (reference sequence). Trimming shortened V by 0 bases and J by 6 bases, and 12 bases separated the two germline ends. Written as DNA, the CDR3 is TGTGCCAGCAGTTTATCCGGACAGACCCTCGAGCAGTACTTC. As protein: CASSLSGQTLEQYF.

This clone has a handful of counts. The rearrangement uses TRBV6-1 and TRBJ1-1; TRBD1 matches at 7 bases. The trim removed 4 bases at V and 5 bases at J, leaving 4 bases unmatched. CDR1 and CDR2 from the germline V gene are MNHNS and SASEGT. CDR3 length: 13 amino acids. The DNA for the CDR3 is TGTGCCAGCAGTGGCAGGGGGGTAACTGAAGCTTTCTTT. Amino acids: CASSGRGVTEAFF.

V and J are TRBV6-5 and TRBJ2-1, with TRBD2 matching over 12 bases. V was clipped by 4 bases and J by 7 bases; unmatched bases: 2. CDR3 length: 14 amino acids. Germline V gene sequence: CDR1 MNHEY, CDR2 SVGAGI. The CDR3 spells CASSWGLAGNEQFF. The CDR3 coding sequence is TGTGCCAGCAGTTGGGGACTAGCGGGTAATGAGCAGTTCTTC.

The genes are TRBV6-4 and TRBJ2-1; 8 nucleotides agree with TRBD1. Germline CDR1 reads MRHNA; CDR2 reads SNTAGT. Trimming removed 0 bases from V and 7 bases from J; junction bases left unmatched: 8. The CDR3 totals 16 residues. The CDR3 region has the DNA TGTGCCAGCAGTGACTCTTTCCAGGGGGCTGGTAATGAGCAGTTCTTC. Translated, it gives CASSDSFQGAGNEQFF.

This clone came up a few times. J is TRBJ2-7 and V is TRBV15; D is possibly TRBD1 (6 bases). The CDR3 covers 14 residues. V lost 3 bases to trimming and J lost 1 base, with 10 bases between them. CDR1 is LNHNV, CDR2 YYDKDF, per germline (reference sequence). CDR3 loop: CATSRDSLSYEQYF. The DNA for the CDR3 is TGTGCCACCAGCAGGGACAGCTTATCCTACGAGCAGTACTTC.

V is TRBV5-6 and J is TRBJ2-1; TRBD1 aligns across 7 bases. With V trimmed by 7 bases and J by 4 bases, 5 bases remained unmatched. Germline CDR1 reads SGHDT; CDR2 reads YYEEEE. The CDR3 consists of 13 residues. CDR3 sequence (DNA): TGTGCCAGCCGCTACAGGGGATACAATGAGCAGTTCTTC. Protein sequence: CASRYRGYNEQFF.

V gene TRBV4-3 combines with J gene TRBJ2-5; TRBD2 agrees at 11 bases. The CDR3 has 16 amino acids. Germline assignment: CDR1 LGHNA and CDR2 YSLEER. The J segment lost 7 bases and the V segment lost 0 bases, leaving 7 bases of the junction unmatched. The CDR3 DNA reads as TGCGCCAGCAGCCAAGACCTAGCGGGGGGTGAGGGGACCCAGTACTTC. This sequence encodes CASSQDLAGGEGTQYF.

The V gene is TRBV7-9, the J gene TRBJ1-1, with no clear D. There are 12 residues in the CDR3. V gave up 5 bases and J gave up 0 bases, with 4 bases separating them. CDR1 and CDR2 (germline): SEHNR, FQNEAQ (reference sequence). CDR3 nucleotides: TGTGCCAGCAGCGTTATGAACACTGAAGCTTTCTTT. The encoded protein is CASSVMNTEAFF.

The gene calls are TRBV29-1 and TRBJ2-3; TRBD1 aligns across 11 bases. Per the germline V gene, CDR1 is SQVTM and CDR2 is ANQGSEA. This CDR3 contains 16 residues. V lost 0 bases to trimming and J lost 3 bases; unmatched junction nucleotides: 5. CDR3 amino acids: CSVEDLGQGGTDTQYF. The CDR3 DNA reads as TGCAGCGTTGAAGATTTGGGACAGGGGGGTACAGATACGCAGTATTTT.

As DNA, the CDR3 is TGCGCCAGCAGTCAGGAGGCTACAGGGGGTACAGATACGCAGTATTTT. This encodes CASSQEATGGTDTQYF. V usage is TRBV5-1 and J usage is TRBJ2-3; 8 nucleotides line up with TRBD1. The CDR3 contains 16 residues. Unmatched junction bases numbered 11, after V lost 5 bases and J lost 3 bases. Germline-derived CDR1 and CDR2 are SGHRS and YFSETQ. The whole variable domain, remainder taken from reference TRBV5-1 and TRBJ2-3, is KAGVTQTPRYLIKTRGQQVTLSCSPISGHRSVSWYQQTPGQGLQFLFEYFSETQRNKGNFPGRFSGRQFSNSRSEMNVSTLELGDSALYLCASSQEATGGTDTQYFGPGTRLTVL.

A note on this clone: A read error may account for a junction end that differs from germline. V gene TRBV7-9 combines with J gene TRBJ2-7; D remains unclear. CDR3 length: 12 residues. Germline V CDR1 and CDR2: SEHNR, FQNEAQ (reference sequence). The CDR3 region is CSSSLGSYEQYF. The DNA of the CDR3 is TGTTCCAGCAGCCTCGGTTCCTACGAGCAGTACTTC.

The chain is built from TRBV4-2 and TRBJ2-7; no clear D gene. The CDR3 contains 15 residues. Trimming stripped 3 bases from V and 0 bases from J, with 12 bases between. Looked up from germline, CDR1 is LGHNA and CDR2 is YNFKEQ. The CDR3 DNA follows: TGTGCCAGCAGCCAGAGTCGTTTATCCTCCTACGAGCAGTACTTC. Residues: CASSQSRLSSYEQYF.

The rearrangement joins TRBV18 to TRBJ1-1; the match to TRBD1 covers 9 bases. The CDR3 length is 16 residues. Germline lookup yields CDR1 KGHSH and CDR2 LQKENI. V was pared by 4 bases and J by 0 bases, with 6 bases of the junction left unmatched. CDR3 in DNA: TGTGCCAGCTCACACAGGACAGGGGACATGAACACTGAAGCTTTCTTT. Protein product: CASSHRTGDMNTEAFF. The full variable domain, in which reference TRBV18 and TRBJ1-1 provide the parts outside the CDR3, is NAGVMQNPRHLVRRRGQEARLRCSPMKGHSHVYWYRQLPEEGLKFMVYLQKENIIDESGMPKERFSAEFPKEGPSILRIQQVVRGDSAAYFCASSHRTGDMNTEAFFGQGTRLTVV.

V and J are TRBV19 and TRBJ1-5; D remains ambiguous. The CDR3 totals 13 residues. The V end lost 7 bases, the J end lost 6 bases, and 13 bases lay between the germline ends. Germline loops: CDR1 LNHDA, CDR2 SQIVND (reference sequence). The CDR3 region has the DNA TGTGCCAGTAATTATGAGGATGCTCAGCCCCAGCATTTT. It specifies CASNYEDAQPQHF.

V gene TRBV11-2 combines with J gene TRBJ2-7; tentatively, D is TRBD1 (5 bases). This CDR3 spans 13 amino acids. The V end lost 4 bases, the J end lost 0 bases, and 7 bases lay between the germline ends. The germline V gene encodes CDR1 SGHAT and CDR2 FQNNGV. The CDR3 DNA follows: TGTGCCAGCAGCTCGACAGACTCCTACGAGCAGTACTTC. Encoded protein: CASSSTDSYEQYF.

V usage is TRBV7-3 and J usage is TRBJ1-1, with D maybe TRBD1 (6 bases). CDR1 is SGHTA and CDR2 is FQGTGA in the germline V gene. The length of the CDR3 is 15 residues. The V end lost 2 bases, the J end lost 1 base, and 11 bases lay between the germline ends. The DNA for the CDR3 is TGTGCCAGCAGCTTATCCGGGGGGGCGAACACTGAAGCTTTCTTT. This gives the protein CASSLSGGANTEAFF.

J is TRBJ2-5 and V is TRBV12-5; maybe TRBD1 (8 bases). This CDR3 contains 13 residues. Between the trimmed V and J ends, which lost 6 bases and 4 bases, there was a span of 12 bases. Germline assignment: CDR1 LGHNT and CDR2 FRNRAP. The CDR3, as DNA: TGTGCTAGTGGGACAGGGGAGGGAGAGACCCAGTACTTC. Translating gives CASGTGEGETQYF.

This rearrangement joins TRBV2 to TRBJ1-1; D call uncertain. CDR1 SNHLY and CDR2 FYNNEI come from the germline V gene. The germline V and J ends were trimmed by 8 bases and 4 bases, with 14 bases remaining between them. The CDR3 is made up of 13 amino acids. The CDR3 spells CASADLPGTEAFF. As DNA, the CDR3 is TGTGCCAGCGCGGACTTACCTGGCACTGAAGCTTTCTTT.

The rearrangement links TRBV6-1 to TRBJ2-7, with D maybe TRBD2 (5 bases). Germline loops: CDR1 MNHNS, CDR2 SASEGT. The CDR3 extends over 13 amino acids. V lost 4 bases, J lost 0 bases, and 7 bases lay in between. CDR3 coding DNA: TGTGCCAGCAGTGGAGGGAGCTCCTACGAGCAGTACTTC. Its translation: CASSGGSSYEQYF.

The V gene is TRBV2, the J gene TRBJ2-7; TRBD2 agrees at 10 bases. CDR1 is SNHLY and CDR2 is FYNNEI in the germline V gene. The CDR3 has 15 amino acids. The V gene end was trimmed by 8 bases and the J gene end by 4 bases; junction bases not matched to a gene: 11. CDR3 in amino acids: CASGGLAGVGYEQYF. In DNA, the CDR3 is TGTGCCAGCGGAGGTCTAGCGGGAGTCGGTTACGAGCAGTACTTC.

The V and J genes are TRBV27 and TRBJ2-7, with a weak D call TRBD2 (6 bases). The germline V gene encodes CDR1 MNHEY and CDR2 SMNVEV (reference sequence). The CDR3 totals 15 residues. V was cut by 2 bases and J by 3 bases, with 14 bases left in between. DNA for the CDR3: TGTGCCAGCAGTTTAAGGAGGGAGAAATTCTACGAGCAGTACTTC. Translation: CASSLRREKFYEQYF.

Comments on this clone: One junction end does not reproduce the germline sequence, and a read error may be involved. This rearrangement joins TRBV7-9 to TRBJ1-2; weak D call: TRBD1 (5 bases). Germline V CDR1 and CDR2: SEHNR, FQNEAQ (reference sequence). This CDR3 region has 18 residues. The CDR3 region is CSSSLDGRRRGTGYGYTF. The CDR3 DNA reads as TGTTCCAGCAGCTTAGACGGCCGGCGACGGGGGACTGGCTATGGCTACACCTTC.